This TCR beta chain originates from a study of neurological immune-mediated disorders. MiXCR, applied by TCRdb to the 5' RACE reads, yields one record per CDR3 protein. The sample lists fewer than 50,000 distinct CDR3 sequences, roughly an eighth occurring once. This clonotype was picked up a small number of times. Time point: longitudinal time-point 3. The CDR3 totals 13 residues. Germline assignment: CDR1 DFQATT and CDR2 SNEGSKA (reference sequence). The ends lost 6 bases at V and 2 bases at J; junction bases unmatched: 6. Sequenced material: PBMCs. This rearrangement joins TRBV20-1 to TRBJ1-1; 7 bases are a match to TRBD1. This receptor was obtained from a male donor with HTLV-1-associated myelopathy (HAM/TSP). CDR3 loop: CSAPGTVNTEAFF. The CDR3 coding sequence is TGCAGTGCCCCCGGGACAGTCAACACTGAAGCTTTCTTT.